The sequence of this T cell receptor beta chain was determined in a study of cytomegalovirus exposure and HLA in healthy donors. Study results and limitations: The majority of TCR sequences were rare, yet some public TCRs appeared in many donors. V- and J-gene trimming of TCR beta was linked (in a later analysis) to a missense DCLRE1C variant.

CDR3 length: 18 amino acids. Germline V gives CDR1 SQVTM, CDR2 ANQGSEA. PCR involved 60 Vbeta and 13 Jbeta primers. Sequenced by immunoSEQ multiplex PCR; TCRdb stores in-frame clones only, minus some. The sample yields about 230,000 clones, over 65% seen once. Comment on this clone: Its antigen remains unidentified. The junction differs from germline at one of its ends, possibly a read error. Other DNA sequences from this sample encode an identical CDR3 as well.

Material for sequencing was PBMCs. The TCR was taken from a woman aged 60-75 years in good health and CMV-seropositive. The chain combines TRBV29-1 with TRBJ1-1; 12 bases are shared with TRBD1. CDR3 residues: CSVEETGGQGAFNTEAFF. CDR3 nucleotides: TGCAGCGTTGAAGAGACCGGGGGACAGGGGGCTTTCAACACTGAGGCTTTCTTT.